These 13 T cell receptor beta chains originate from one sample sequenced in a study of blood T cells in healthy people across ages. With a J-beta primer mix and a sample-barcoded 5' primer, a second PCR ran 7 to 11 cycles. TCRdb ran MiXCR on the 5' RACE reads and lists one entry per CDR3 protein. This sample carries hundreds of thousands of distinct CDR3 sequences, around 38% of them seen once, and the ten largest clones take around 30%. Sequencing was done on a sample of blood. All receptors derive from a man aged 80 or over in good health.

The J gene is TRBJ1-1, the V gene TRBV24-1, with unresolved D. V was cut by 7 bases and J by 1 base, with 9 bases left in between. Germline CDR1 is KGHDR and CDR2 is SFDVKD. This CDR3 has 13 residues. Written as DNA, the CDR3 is TGTGCCACCAGCGGAGGACCGAACACTGAAGCTTTCTTT. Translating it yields CATSGGPNTEAFF.

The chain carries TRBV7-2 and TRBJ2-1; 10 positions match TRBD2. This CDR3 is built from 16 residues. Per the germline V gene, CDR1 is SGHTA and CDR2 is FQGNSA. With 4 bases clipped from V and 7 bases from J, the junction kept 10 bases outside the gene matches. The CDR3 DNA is TGTGCCAGCAGCTGGTCAGCGGGGGGGCCTAGGAATGAGCAGTTCTTC. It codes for CASSWSAGGPRNEQFF.

The CDR3 DNA reads as TGTGCCAGCAGTTTATACCTAGCGGGAGGGATCGAGCAGTACTTC. Residues: CASSLYLAGGIEQYF. The chain has TRBV28 and TRBJ2-7; 12 bases match TRBD2. CDR1 and CDR2 from the germline V gene are MDHEN and SYDVKM. The CDR3 sequence is 15 residues long. Trimming took 1 base from V and 6 from J; bases not matched to a gene: 4.

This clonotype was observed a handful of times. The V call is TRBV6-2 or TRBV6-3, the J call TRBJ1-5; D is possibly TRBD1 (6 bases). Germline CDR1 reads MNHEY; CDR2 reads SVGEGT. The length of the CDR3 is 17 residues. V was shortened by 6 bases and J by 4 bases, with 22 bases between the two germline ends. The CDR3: CASRPLQGVGRNQPQHF. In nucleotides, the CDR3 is TGTGCCAGCAGACCCCTACAGGGAGTAGGGAGGAATCAGCCCCAGCATTTT.

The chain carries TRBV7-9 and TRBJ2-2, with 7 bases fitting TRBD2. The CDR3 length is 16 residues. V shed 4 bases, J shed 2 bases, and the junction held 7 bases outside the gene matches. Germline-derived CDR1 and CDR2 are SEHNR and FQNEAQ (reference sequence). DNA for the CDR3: TGTGCCAGCAGCTCGGTGGCGGGAGTTAACACCGGGGAGCTGTTTTTT. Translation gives CASSSVAGVNTGELFF.

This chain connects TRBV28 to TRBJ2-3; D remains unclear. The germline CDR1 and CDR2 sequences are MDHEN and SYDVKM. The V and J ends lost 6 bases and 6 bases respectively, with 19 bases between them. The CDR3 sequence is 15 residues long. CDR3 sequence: CASRSSGDSDDTQYF. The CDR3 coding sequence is TGTGCCAGCAGGTCATCCGGAGATTCAGATGATACGCAGTATTTT.

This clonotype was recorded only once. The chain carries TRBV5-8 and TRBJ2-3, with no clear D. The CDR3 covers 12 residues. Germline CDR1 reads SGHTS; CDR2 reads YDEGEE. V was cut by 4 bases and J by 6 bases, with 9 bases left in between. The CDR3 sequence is CASSRTVDTQYF. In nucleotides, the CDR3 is TGTGCCAGCAGCCGTACAGTGGATACGCAGTATTTT.

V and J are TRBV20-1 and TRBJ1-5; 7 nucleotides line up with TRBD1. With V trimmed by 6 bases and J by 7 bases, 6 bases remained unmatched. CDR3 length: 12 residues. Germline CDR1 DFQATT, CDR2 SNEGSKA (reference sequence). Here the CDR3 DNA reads TGCAGTGCCCAAAAAGGGGGCCAGCCCCAGCATTTT. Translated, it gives CSAQKGGQPQHF.

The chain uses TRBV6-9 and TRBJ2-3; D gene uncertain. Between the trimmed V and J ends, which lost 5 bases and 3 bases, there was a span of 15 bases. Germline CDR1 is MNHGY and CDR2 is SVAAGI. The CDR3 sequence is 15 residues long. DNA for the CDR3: TGTGCCAGCAGTATTCAGGCCACCCAAACAGATACGCAGTATTTT. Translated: CASSIQATQTDTQYF.

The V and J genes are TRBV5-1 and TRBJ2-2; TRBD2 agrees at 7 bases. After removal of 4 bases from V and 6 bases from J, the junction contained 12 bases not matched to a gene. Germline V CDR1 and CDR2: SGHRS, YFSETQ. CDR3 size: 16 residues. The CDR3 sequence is CASSPLLASGSGELFF. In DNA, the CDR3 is TGCGCCAGCAGCCCACTCTTGGCTAGCGGATCCGGGGAGCTGTTTTTT.

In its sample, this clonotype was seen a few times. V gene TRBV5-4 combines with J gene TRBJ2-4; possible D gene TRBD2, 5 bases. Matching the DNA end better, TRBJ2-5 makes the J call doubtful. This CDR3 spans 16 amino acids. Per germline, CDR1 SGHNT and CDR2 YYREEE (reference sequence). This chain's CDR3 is CASSLAGRPTGETQYF. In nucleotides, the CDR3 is TGTGCCAGCAGCTTGGCTGGCAGACCTACGGGGGAGACCCAGTACTTC.

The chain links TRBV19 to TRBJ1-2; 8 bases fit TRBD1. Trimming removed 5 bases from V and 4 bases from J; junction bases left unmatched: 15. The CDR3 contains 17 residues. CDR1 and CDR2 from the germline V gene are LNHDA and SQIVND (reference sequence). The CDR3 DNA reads TGTGCCAGTAGTCGATCACAGGGGGATCGACCGGGCTATGGCTACACCTTC. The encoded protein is CASSRSQGDRPGYGYTF.

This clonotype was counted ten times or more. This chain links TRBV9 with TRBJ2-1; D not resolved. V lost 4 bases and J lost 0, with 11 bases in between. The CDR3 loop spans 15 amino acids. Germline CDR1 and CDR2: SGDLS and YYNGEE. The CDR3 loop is CASSPVPSSYNEQFF. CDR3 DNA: TGTGCCAGCAGCCCCGTCCCGAGCTCCTACAATGAGCAGTTCTTC.